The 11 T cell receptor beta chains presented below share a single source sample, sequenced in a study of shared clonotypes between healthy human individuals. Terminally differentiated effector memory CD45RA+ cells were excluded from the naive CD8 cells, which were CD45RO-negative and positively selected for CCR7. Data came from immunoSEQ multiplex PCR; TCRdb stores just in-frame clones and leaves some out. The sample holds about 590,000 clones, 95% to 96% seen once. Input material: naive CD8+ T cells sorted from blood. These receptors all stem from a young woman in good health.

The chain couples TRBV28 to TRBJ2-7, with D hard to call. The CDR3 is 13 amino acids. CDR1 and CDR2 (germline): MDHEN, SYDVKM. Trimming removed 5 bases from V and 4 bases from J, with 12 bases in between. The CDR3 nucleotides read TGTGCCAGCAGTCCCCAGCCCCGGTACGAGCAGTACTTC. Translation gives CASSPQPRYEQYF.

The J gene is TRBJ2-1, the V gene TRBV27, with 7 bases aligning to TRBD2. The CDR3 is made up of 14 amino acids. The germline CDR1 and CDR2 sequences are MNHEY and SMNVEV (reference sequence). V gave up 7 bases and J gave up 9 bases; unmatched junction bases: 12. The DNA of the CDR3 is TGTGCCAGCAACCAAGCCCCTAGCGGTGGTGAGCAGTTCTTC. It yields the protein CASNQAPSGGEQFF.

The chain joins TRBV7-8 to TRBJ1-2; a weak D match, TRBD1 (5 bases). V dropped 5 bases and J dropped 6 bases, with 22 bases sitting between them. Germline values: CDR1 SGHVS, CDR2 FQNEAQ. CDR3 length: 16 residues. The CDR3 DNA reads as TGTGCCAGCAGCGAATCGCTGGATGGCAGGGACCATGGCTACACCTTC. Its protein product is CASSESLDGRDHGYTF.

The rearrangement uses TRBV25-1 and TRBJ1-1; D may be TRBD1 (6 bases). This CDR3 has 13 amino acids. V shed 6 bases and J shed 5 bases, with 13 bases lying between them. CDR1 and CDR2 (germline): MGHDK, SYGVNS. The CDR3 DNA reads TGTGCCAGCAGGACAGGAGGGGGGACTGAAGCTTTCTTT. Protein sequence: CASRTGGGTEAFF.

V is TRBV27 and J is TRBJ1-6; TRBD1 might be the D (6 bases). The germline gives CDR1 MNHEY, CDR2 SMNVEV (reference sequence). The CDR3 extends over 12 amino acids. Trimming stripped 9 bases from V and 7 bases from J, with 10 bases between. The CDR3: CASQRGNSPLHF. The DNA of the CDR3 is TGTGCCAGTCAAAGGGGGAATTCACCCCTCCACTTT.

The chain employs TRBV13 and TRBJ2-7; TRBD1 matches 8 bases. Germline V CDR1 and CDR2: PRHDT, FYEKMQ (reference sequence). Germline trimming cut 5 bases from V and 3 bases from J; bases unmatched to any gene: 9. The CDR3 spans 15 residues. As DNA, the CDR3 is TGTGCCAGCAGCCGAGCTAGACAGGGGTTCTACGAGCAGTACTTC. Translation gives CASSRARQGFYEQYF.

The CDR3 nucleotides are TGTGCCAGCAGTTTGCCATTAGCGGAAAGCTCCTACGAGCAGTACTTC. Translation gives CASSLPLAESSYEQYF. V usage is TRBV28 and J usage is TRBJ2-7; possible D gene TRBD2, 6 bases. CDR1 and CDR2 (germline): MDHEN, SYDVKM. The CDR3 extends over 16 amino acids. The V gene lost 3 bases and the J gene lost 0 bases, with 15 bases spanning the gap.

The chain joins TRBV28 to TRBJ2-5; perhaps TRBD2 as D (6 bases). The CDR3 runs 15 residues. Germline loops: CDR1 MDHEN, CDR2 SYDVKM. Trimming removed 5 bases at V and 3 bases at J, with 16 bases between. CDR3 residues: CASSLLAGREETQYF. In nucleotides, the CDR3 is TGTGCCAGCAGTCTCTTGGCGGGACGGGAAGAGACCCAGTACTTC.

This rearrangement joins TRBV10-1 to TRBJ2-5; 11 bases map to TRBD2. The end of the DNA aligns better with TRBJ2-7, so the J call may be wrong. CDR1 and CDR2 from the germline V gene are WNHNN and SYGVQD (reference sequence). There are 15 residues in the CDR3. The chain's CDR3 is CASSAGLAASYEQYF. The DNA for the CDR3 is TGCGCCAGCAGTGCGGGACTAGCGGCCTCCTACGAGCAGTACTTC.

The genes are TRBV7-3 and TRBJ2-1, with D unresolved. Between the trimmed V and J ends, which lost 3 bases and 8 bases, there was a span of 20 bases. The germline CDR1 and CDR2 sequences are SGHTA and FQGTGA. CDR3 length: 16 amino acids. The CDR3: CASSFGRFLGGDEQFF. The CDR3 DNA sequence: TGTGCCAGCAGCTTCGGCAGGTTCTTGGGTGGCGATGAGCAGTTCTTC.

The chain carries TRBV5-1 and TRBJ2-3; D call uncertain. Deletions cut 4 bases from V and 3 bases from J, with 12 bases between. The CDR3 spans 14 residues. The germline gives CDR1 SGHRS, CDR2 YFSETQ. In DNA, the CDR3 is TGCGCCAGCAGCACCGAGTTCGGGACAGATACGCAGTATTTT. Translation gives CASSTEFGTDTQYF.